The sequence of this TCR beta chain was determined in a study of human T cells and chemical hapten exposure. This clonotype has a handful of counts. It was the library that attached unique molecular identifiers to individual cDNA molecules. TCRdb redid the calling of the RACE reads with MiXCR, one entry per CDR3 protein. The data hold 150,000 or so distinct CDR3 sequences, with more than 12% observed a single time. Germline assignment: CDR1 MDHEN and CDR2 SYDVKM. J lost 3 bases, V lost 6 bases, and 10 bases had no gene match. This CDR3 comprises 16 residues. Time point described: patch test 1, 2 weeks after DPC sensitization. Treatment in this sample: therapeutic diphenylcyclopropenone sensitization with weekly scalp DPC. Blood draws came before every patch-test application.

Sequencing used whole blood, obtained in connection with sensitization to the hapten diphenylcyclopropenone (DPC). This clonotype originated in a woman aged 25 to 39 with alopecia areata. Some clones in this sample may be carry-over from other donors' samples. The rearrangement uses TRBV28 and TRBJ1-4, with 7 bases aligning to TRBD1. CDR3 coding DNA: TGTGCCAGCAGCCCAGGGGGGACCCGCCCTAATGAAAAACTGTTTTTT. It codes for CASSPGGTRPNEKLFF.